This T cell receptor (beta chain) was sequenced for a study of blood T cell repertoires in COVID-19. At the level of the study: Collection of acute and convalescent COVID-19 samples took place in the United States, Italy and Spain.

In the source study's methods: The authors estimated nucleated cell counts from reference gene primer amplification. Only in-frame clones appear in the TCRdb table, and some are missing; sequencing was by immunoSEQ multiplex PCR. V and J calls and clone size follow that table, whereas D and trimming were derived from the DNA. This table holds 200,000 to 250,000 clones, about 82% found once. The specimen was peripheral blood. This TCR derives from a man older than 75 with acute or convalescent COVID-19.

As DNA, the CDR3 is TGTGCCAGCAGTTACGACAGCGAGCAGTACTTC. Translation: CASSYDSEQYF. This rearrangement joins TRBV2 to TRBJ2-7; D is perhaps TRBD1 (5 bases). CDR1 and CDR2 from the germline V gene are SNHLY and FYNNEI. The length of the CDR3 is 11 residues. The V end was cut by 5 bases, the J end by 6 bases, with 8 bases between.